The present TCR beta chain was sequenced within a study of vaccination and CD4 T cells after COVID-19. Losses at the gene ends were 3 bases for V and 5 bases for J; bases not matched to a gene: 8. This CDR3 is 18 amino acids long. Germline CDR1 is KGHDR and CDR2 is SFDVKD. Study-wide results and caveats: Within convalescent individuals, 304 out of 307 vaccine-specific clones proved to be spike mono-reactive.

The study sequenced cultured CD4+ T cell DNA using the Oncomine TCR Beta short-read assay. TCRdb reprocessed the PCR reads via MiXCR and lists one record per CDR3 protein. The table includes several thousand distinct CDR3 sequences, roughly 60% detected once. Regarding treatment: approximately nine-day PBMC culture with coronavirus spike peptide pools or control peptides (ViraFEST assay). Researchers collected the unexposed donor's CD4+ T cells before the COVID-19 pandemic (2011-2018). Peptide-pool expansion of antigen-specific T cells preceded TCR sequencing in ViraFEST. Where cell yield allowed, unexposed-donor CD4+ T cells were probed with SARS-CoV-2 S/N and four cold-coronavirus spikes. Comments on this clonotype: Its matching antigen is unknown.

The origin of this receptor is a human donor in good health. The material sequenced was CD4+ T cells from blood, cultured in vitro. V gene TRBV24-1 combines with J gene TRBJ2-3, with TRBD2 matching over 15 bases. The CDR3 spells CATSDPTPGLAGGDTQYF. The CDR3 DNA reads TGTGCCACCAGTGATCCCACACCGGGACTAGCGGGGGGAGATACGCAGTATTTT.